The 11 T cell receptor beta chains reported below all come from one sample, sequenced in a study of T cell changes during pregnancy in multiple sclerosis. The repertoire was sequenced with immunoSEQ multiplex PCR; TCRdb's copy has only in-frame clones and lacks some. The table includes around 63,000 clones, roughly 91% detected once. The material sequenced was peripheral blood, taken after pregnancy. The origin of the receptors is a female donor in good health, enrolled as a control in a pregnancy study.

The chain links TRBV11-2 to TRBJ2-7, with 8 bases fitting TRBD2. Per the germline V gene, CDR1 is SGHAT and CDR2 is FQNNGV. The CDR3 runs 15 residues. J was trimmed by 4 bases and V by 3 bases; bases with no gene match: 8. Written as DNA, the CDR3 is TGTGCCAGCAGCTTCACTAGCGGCGAGGCGTACGAGCAGTACTTC. This translates into CASSFTSGEAYEQYF.

V and J are TRBV2 and TRBJ1-1, with 7 bases aligning to TRBD1. Germline trimming cut 6 bases from V and 0 bases from J; bases unmatched to any gene: 10. Germline-derived CDR1 and CDR2 are SNHLY and FYNNEI. This CDR3 contains 16 residues. CDR3 amino acids: CASRPPVTGMNTEAFF. The DNA of the CDR3 is TGTGCCAGCAGACCACCCGTGACAGGGATGAACACTGAAGCTTTCTTT.

This chain links TRBV9 with TRBJ2-1, with TRBD2 matching over 11 bases. Germline values: CDR1 SGDLS, CDR2 YYNGEE. The CDR3 covers 15 residues. Germline trimming cut 4 bases from V and 3 bases from J; bases unmatched to any gene: 3. The DNA for the CDR3 is TGTGCCAGCAGCTATACTAGCGGGGGCTACAATGAGCAGTTCTTC. Translated, it gives CASSYTSGGYNEQFF. Full variable domain (outside the CDR3, taken from reference TRBV9 and TRBJ2-1): DSGVTQTPKHLITATGQRVTLRCSPRSGDLSVYWYQQSLDQGLQFLIQYYNGEERAKGNILERFSAQQFPDLHSELNLSSLELGDSALYFCASSYTSGGYNEQFFGPGTRLTVL.

This chain joins TRBV7-3 and TRBJ2-1; 9 nucleotides agree with TRBD2. Per germline, CDR1 SGHTA and CDR2 FQGTGA. Germline trimming cut 0 bases from V and 7 bases from J; bases unmatched to any gene: 7. This CDR3 region has 16 residues. This CDR3 is CASSLTLDSGRNEQFF. Written as DNA, the CDR3 is TGTGCCAGCAGCTTAACGTTAGATAGCGGGAGAAATGAGCAGTTCTTC.

The V and J genes are TRBV7-2 and TRBJ2-1; 13 nucleotides match TRBD2. The CDR3 length is 16 residues. The V segment lost 1 base and the J segment 8 bases; nucleotides outside the gene matches: 5. Germline V CDR1 and CDR2: SGHTA, FQGNSA. The CDR3 nucleotides read TGTGCCAGCAGCTTAGGACTAGCGGGGGGCCTGGATGAGCAGTTCTTC. Its translation is CASSLGLAGGLDEQFF.

The chain carries TRBV11-1 and TRBJ2-1; possibly TRBD1 for D (5 bases). V was clipped by 1 base and J by 2 bases, with 15 bases between them. The CDR3 has 17 amino acids. Germline V gives CDR1 SGHAT, CDR2 FQDESV (reference sequence). For the CDR3, the DNA is TGTGCCAGCAGCTTAGACAGGAGCGACCTAACCTACAATGAGCAGTTCTTC. Amino acid sequence: CASSLDRSDLTYNEQFF.

This sequence joins TRBV15 and TRBJ2-2, with a possible D match to TRBD2 (5 bases). CDR3 length: 15 amino acids. Trimming cost V 1 base and J 5 bases, with 11 bases left between them. Germline V lookup: CDR1 LNHNV, CDR2 YYDKDF (reference sequence). In nucleotides, the CDR3 is TGTGCCACCAGCAGAGGACTATCCGGGACCGGGGAGCTGTTTTTT. Translating gives CATSRGLSGTGELFF.

This clone was counted once. J is TRBJ2-7 and V is TRBV7-2; D call uncertain. The V end was cut by 0 bases, the J end by 5 bases, with 2 bases between. The CDR3 totals 11 residues. CDR1 and CDR2 (germline): SGHTA, FQGNSA. The CDR3 DNA follows: TGTGCCAGCAGCTTAGCCAACGAGCAGTACTTC. It translates to CASSLANEQYF.

As DNA, the CDR3 is TGTGCCAGCCGGACAGGGGTCGCTGAAGCTTTCTTT. Translation gives CASRTGVAEAFF. The rearrangement uses TRBV19 and TRBJ1-1; TRBD1 matches 9 bases. The length of the CDR3 is 12 residues. V shed 9 bases and J 6 bases; nucleotides not matched to a gene: 5. Germline lookup yields CDR1 LNHDA and CDR2 SQIVND (reference sequence).

The J gene is TRBJ1-1, the V gene TRBV30; 9 bases are a match to TRBD1. The V and J ends lost 1 base and 0 bases, in that order; junction bases with no gene match: 0. The CDR3 covers 14 residues. From germline, CDR1 is GTSNPN and CDR2 SVGIG (reference sequence). The CDR3 DNA is TGTGCCTGGAGTGGGGACAGGGTGAACACTGAAGCTTTCTTT. This codes for CAWSGDRVNTEAFF.

The chain is built from TRBV19 and TRBJ2-7; 11 bases match TRBD2. The CDR3 contains 15 residues. Germline CDR1 and CDR2: LNHDA and SQIVND (reference sequence). V trimming: 5 bases; J trimming: 4 bases; junction bases outside the gene matches: 7. The CDR3 region is CASSYPSGGTYEQYF. The CDR3 nucleotides are TGTGCCAGTAGTTACCCTAGCGGGGGGACATACGAGCAGTACTTC.